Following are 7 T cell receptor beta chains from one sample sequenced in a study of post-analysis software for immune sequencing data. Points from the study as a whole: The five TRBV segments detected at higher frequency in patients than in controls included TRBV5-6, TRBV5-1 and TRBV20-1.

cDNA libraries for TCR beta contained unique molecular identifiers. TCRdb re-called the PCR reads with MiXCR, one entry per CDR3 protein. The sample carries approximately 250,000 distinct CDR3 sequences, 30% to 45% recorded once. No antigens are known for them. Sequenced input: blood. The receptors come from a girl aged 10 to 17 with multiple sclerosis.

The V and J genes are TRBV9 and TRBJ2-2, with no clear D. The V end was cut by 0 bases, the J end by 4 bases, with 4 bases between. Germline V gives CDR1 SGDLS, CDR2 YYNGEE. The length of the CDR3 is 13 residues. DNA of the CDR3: TGTGCCAGCAGCGTAGTAATCACCGGGGAGCTGTTTTTT. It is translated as CASSVVITGELFF. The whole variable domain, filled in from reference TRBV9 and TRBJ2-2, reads DSGVTQTPKHLITATGQRVTLRCSPRSGDLSVYWYQQSLDQGLQFLIQYYNGEERAKGNILERFSAQQFPDLHSELNLSSLELGDSALYFCASSVVITGELFFGEGSRLTVL.

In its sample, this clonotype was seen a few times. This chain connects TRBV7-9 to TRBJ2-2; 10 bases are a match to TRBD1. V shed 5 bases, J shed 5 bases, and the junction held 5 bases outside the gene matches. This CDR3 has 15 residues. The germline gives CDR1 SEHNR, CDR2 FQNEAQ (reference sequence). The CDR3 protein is CASSRGTGVTGELFF. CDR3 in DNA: TGTGCCAGCAGCCGCGGGACAGGGGTTACCGGGGAGCTGTTTTTT.

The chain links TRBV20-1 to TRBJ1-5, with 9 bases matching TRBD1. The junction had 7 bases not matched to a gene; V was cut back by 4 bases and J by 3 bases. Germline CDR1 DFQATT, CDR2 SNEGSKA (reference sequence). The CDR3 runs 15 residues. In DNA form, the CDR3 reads TGCAGTGCTAATTGGGGACAGGGCTTCAATCAGCCCCAGCATTTT. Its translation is CSANWGQGFNQPQHF.

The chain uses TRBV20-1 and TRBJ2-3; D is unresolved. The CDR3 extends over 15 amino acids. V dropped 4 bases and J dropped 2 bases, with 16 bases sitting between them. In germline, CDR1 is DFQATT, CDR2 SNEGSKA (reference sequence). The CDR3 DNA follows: TGCAGTGCTACCCGAGATCGGCAGTACACAGATACGCAGTATTTT. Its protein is CSATRDRQYTDTQYF.

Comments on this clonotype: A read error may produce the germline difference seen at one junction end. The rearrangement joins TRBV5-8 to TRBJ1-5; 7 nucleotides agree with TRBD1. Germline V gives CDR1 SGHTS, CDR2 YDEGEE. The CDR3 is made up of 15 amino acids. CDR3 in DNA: TGTGCCAGCAGCCCGACAGGGACTAGCAATCAGTCCCAGCATTTT. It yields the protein CASSPTGTSNQSQHF.

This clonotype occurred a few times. CDR3: CATRGPYNEQFF. In nucleotides, the CDR3 is TGTGCCACGCGGGGGCCCTACAATGAGCAGTTCTTC. The rearrangement joins TRBV7-9 to TRBJ2-1; D possibly corresponds to TRBD2 (7 bases). This CDR3 region has 12 residues. Germline CDR1 SEHNR, CDR2 FQNEAQ (reference sequence). Between the trimmed V and J ends, which lost 10 bases and 2 bases, there was a span of 9 bases.

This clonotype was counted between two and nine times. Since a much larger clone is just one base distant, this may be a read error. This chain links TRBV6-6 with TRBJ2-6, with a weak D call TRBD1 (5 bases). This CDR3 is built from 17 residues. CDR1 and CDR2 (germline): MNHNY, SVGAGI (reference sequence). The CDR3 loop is CASSYSLGSSGANVRTF. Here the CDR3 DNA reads TGTGCCAGCAGTTACTCGCTGGGGTCCTCTGGGGCCAACGTCCGGACTTTC.